A single sample is the source of the 10 T cell receptor beta chains below, sequenced in a study of blood T cells in healthy people across ages. Then a second PCR, running roughly 7 to 11 cycles, was carried out with a sample-barcoded 5' primer and a J-beta primer mix. In TCRdb, the 5' RACE reads were re-called with MiXCR into one record per CDR3 protein. This table has 600,000 or so distinct CDR3 sequences, under 25% appearing once. Sequenced material: blood. Receptors originate from an older man in good health.

This clonotype was recorded a few times. The chain combines TRBV6-5 with TRBJ1-5; D might be TRBD1 (5 bases). Germline-derived CDR1 and CDR2 are MNHEY and SVGAGI. This CDR3 has 13 residues. Trimming cost V 8 bases and J 4 bases, with 12 bases left between them. The chain's CDR3 is CASASKGNQPQHF. As DNA, the CDR3 is TGTGCCAGCGCTTCGAAGGGGAATCAGCCCCAGCATTTT.

The chain couples TRBV12-3 or TRBV12-4 to TRBJ2-2, with 9 nucleotides matching TRBD1. The CDR3 runs to 16 residues. V lost 4 bases and J lost 4; bases outside the gene matches: 7. The CDR3 nucleotides are TGTGCCAGCAGTTCTGATACAGGGGGCAGCACCGGGGAGCTGTTTTTT. This translates into CASSSDTGGSTGELFF.

This rearrangement joins TRBV7-8 to TRBJ2-2; D may match TRBD1 or TRBD2 (5 bases each). V dropped 8 bases and J dropped 0 bases, with 19 bases sitting between them. Germline V gives CDR1 SGHVS, CDR2 FQNEAQ. The CDR3 sequence is 17 residues long. As DNA, the CDR3 is TGTGCCAGCCCCGACACAGGACTGTACACGAACACCGGGGAGCTGTTTTTT. Protein product: CASPDTGLYTNTGELFF.

Note on this clonotype: This sequence may be a read error, since a much larger clone differs from it by one base. This chain uses TRBV20-1 with TRBJ2-5; D perhaps matches TRBD1 (6 bases). The CDR3 runs to 13 residues. V gave up 4 bases and J gave up 3 bases, with 12 bases separating them. Germline lookup yields CDR1 DFQATT and CDR2 SNEGSKA (reference sequence). The CDR3 protein is CSAMTGIEETQYF. The DNA for the CDR3 is TGCAGTGCTATGACAGGAATAGAAGAGACCCAGTACTTC.

The rearrangement links TRBV19 to TRBJ2-5; D uncertain. The CDR3 covers 17 residues. Germline values: CDR1 LNHDA, CDR2 SQIVND (reference sequence). V shed 5 bases and J shed 0 bases, with 19 bases lying between them. The CDR3 region has the DNA TGTGCCAGTAGTCCTTCCGTTCCGACTGCGTACCAAGAGACCCAGTACTTC. This sequence encodes CASSPSVPTAYQETQYF.

The table lists this clonotype with a few counts. The genes are TRBV6-5 and TRBJ2-1; TRBD2 aligns across 10 bases. The J call is uncertain, as TRBJ2-5 better fits the DNA end. The CDR3 totals 15 residues. Germline CDR1 and CDR2: MNHEY and SVGAGI. The CDR3 region is CASSLASGRGETQYF. For the CDR3, the DNA is TGTGCCAGCAGTCTTGCTAGCGGGAGAGGAGAGACCCAGTACTTC.

The chain is built from TRBV20-1 and TRBJ2-7, with D uncertain. The end of the DNA fits TRBJ2-5 better, so the J call may be wrong. Looked up from germline, CDR1 is DFQATT and CDR2 is SNEGSKA (reference sequence). The CDR3 length is 12 residues. CDR3: CSARGVKETQYF. The CDR3 DNA reads as TGCAGTGCTAGAGGAGTGAAGGAGACCCAGTACTTC.

In its sample, this clonotype was seen a few times. This chain connects TRBV11-2 to TRBJ2-3, with D perhaps TRBD1 (6 bases). V lost 5 bases, J lost 2 bases, and 11 bases lay in between. The CDR3 sequence is 14 residues long. Germline CDR1 is SGHAT and CDR2 is FQNNGV. CDR3 in DNA: TGTGCCAGCAGCCCCGGACAGTACACAGATACGCAGTATTTT. The encoded protein is CASSPGQYTDTQYF.

The table lists this clonotype with a few counts. This chain links TRBV4-1 with TRBJ1-6; the D is unclear. V was clipped by 1 base and J by 0 bases, with 7 bases between them. In germline, CDR1 is MGHRA, CDR2 YSYEKL. CDR3 size: 16 residues. This CDR3 reads CASSQGESSYNSPLHF. CDR3 DNA: TGCGCCAGCAGCCAAGGCGAGAGCTCCTATAATTCACCCCTCCACTTT.

This clonotype was counted between two and nine times. The rearrangement links TRBV27 to TRBJ1-2; 9 nucleotides agree with TRBD1. CDR3 length equals 18 residues. Trimming at V came to 0 bases and at J to 4 bases, leaving 12 bases not matched to a gene. Germline loops: CDR1 MNHEY, CDR2 SMNVEV (reference sequence). This chain's CDR3 is CASSLSMASTGGIYGYTF. CDR3 sequence (DNA): TGTGCCAGCAGTTTATCCATGGCCTCGACAGGGGGTATCTATGGCTACACCTTC.